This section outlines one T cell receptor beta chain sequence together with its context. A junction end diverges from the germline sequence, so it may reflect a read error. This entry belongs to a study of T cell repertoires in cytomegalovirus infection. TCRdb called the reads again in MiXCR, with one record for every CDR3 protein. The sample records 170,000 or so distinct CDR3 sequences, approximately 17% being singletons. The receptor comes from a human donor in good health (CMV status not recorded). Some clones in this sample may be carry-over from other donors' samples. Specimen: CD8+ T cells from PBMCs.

The CDR3 region is CSVEGSPKSSYNKQFF. The DNA for the CDR3 is TGCAGCGTTGAAGGTTCCCCGAAAAGCTCCTACAATAAGCAGTTCTTC. This chain links TRBV29-1 with TRBJ2-1; D gene unclear. From germline, CDR1 is SQVTM and CDR2 ANQGSEA. The CDR3 covers 16 residues.